Detailed here is one T cell receptor (beta chain). Its antigen is currently unknown. This CDR3 has 15 amino acids. CDR1 is SGHAT and CDR2 is FQNNGV in the germline V gene. V gave up 1 base and J gave up 0 bases, with 10 bases separating them. This record belongs to a study of OX40 agonist ivuxolimab in advanced cancers. Study-wide background: It was ivuxolimab, an agonistic anti-OX40 (CD134) antibody, that patients were treated with.

Study-wide findings and caveats: Several nonresponders also turned out to have low normalized T-cell clonal expansion.

Sequenced by immunoSEQ multiplex PCR; TCRdb stores in-frame clones only, minus some. The sample includes 70,000 to 95,000 clones, 85% to 90% seen only once; the top ten take 2.5% to 3.5%. The TCR sequence derives from an adult with an advanced solid tumor such as melanoma, head and neck, liver or kidney cancer. The J gene is TRBJ2-7, the V gene TRBV11-2; no definite D call. This material consisted of CD4+ or CD8+ T cells sorted from blood, taken in a trial of the OX40 agonist ivuxolimab. The CDR3 DNA reads TGTGCCAGCAGCTTAGGTGACTTCCTCTCCTACGAGCAGTACTTC. It specifies CASSLGDFLSYEQYF.